These T cell receptor beta chains were read from a single sample in a study of cytotoxic CD8 clonotypes in ibrutinib-treated CLL. Clones were sequenced by immunoSEQ multiplex PCR, and TCRdb holds only the in-frame ones, with some missing. Seen here are about 310,000 clones, about 77% observed once, and the top ten hold 6.5% to 8%. The sequencing used PBMCs, collected before ibrutinib treatment. These receptors were obtained from a human donor with chronic lymphocytic leukemia. Each CDR3 is given with its conserved first and last residue. A D gene is named only where the DNA matches it firmly. Size values are once, few and many counts, or a class for expanded clones, and some rows have none.

d_gene	abundance	v_gene	j_gene	CDR3aa	CDR3nt
TRBD2	NA	TRBV4-3	TRBJ2-7	CASSQGASGNYEQYF	TGCGCCAGCAGCCAAGGGGCTAGCGGGAACTACGAGCAGTACTTC
TRBD1	few	TRBV29-1	TRBJ1-4	CSEGTGKKLFF	TGCAGCGAGGGGACAGGGAAAAAACTGTTTTTT
NA	NA	TRBV7-8	TRBJ2-7	CASSFSLYEQYF	TGTGCCAGCAGCTTTTCACTCTACGAGCAGTACTTC
NA	NA	TRBV30	TRBJ1-5	CAWSATGDQPQHF	TGTGCCTGGAGTGCGACAGGAGATCAGCCCCAGCATTTT
TRBD2	NA	TRBV4-1	TRBJ2-1	CASSQRRGSKTSGILDEQFF	TGCGCCAGCAGCCAACGCCGAGGTTCTAAGACTAGCGGGATATTGGATGAGCAGTTCTTC
NA	few	TRBV10-1	TRBJ1-5	CASSDQDQPQHF	TGCGCCAGCAGTGACCAGGATCAGCCCCAGCATTTT
TRBD2	NA	TRBV29-1	TRBJ2-1	CSVTGLAGVNEQFF	TGCAGCGTAACTGGACTAGCGGGAGTGAATGAGCAGTTCTTC
NA	NA	TRBV23-1	TRBJ2-3	CASSQSGSSTDTQYF	TGCGCCAGCAGTCAATCGGGTTCGAGTACAGATACGCAGTATTTT
NA	NA	TRBV6-5	TRBJ1-1	CASTQGPATEAFF	TGTGCCAGCACTCAGGGCCCTGCGACTGAAGCTTTCTTT
TRBD2	NA	TRBV29-1	TRBJ2-5	CSVGVAGVVETQYF	TGCAGCGTTGGGGTAGCGGGAGTAGTGGAGACCCAGTACTTC
NA	once	TRBV28	TRBJ1-3	CASSVSGTRTGNTIYF	TGTGCCAGCAGTGTCAGCGGGACGCGAACTGGAAACACCATATATTTT
TRBD2	once	TRBV6-5	TRBJ2-7	CASSLRGSHEQYF	TGTGCCAGCAGTTTGCGGGGGTCCCACGAGCAGTACTTC
NA	few	TRBV4-1	TRBJ1-4	CASSQVRSEKLFF	TGCGCCAGCAGCCAAGTCAGGTCTGAAAAACTGTTTTTT
TRBD1	few	TRBV6-1	TRBJ1-2	CASSADRGTYGYTF	TGTGCCAGCAGTGCCGACAGGGGGACCTATGGCTACACCTTC
TRBD1	NA	TRBV6-6	TRBJ1-2	CASSYNAGGTNYGYTF	TGTGCCAGCAGTTATAATGCAGGGGGCACGAACTATGGCTACACCTTC
NA	NA	TRBV25-1	TRBJ2-7	CASSEWTVPNHEQYF	TGTGCCAGCAGTGAGTGGACAGTTCCTAACCACGAGCAGTACTTC
NA	NA	TRBV27	TRBJ2-1	CASSFQIPPGMGNEQFF	TGTGCCAGCAGTTTTCAGATTCCCCCTGGCATGGGCAATGAGCAGTTCTTC
NA	NA	TRBV7-4	TRBJ2-7	CASSLDPNRDLHEQYF	TGTGCCAGCAGCTTAGACCCAAACAGGGATCTCCACGAGCAGTACTTC
NA	NA	TRBV25-1	TRBJ1-4	CASSELRASDEKLFF	TGTGCCAGCAGTGAATTGAGGGCATCGGATGAAAAACTGTTTTTT
NA	NA	TRBV28	TRBJ2-3	CASSPTTGITDTQYF	TGTGCCAGCAGTCCAACGACAGGAATCACAGATACGCAGTATTTT
NA	NA	TRBV9	TRBJ1-1	CASSVVQGLNTEAFF	TGTGCCAGCAGCGTAGTCCAGGGCCTAAACACTGAAGCTTTCTTT
TRBD2	NA	TRBV9	TRBJ2-1	CASSGAGGPHNEQFF	TGTGCCAGCAGCGGGGCGGGAGGGCCTCACAATGAGCAGTTCTTC
NA	NA	TRBV19	TRBJ2-3	CASSIDQGARTDTQYF	TGTGCCAGTAGTATAGATCAGGGAGCGCGGACAGATACGCAGTATTTT
TRBD1	NA	TRBV5-6	TRBJ2-3	CASSIGTGSGTDTQYF	TGTGCCAGCAGCATCGGGACAGGGTCGGGCACAGATACGCAGTATTTT
NA	NA	TRBV21-1	TRBJ1-4	CASCKRAVDGEKLFF	TGTGCCAGCTGCAAACGGGCAGTGGATGGTGAAAAACTGTTTTTT
TRBD1	NA	TRBV29-1	TRBJ1-1	CSVESGGTEAFF	TGCAGCGTTGAATCAGGGGGCACTGAAGCTTTCTTT
NA	once	TRBV28	TRBJ2-7	CASSLPPEFPPYEQYF	TGTGCCAGCAGTTTACCGCCTGAGTTCCCGCCCTACGAGCAGTACTTC
TRBD1	NA	TRBV9	TRBJ2-2	CASSPHHRTGNTGELFF	TGTGCCAGCAGCCCACATCATAGGACAGGGAACACCGGGGAGCTGTTTTTT